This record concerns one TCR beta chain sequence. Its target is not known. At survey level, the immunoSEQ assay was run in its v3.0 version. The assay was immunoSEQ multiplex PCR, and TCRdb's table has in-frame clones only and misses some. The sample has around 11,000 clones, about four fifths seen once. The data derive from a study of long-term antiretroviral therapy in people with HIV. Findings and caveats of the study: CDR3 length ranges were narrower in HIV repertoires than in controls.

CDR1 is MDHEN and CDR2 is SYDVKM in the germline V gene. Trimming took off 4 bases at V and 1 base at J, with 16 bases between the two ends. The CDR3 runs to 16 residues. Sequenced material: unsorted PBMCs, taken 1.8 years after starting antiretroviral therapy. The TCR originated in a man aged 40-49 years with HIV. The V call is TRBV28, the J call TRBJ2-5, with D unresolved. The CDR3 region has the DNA TGTGCCAGCAGTTCCGGCAAGGAGCGACCCCAAGAGACCCAGTACTTC. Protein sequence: CASSSGKERPQETQYF.